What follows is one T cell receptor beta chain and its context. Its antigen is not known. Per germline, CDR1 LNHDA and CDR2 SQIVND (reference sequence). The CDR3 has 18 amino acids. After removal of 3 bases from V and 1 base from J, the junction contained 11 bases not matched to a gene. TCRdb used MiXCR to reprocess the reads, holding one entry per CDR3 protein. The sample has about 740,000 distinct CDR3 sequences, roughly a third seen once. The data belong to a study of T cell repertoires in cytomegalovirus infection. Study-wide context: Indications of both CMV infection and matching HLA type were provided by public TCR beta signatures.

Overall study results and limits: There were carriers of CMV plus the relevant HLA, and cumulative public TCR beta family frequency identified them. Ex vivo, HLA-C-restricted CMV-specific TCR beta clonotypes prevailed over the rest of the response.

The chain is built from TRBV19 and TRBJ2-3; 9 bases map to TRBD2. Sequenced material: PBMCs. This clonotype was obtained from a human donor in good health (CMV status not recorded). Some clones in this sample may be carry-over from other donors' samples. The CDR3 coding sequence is TGTGCCAGTAGTATCCACATGCGGGAGGGCCCTGGCACAGATACGCAGTATTTT. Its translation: CASSIHMREGPGTDTQYF.